Reported below is one T cell receptor (beta chain). This CDR3 spans 14 amino acids. Trimming took 1 base from V and 0 from J, leaving 7 bases between them. Looked up from germline, CDR1 is SGHNT and CDR2 is YYREEE (reference sequence). As processed by the authors: Amplification from reference gene primers served as the basis for estimated nucleated cell counts. Sequencing was performed with immunoSEQ multiplex PCR; in TCRdb, only in-frame clones are kept and a portion is missing. V, J and clone size are those of that table, while D and trimming were read from the DNA. The sample has 490,000 or so clones, roughly 90% seen once. The data stem from a study of blood T cell repertoires in COVID-19. Participants spanned ages roughly 18 to 95 years and resided in fewer than 30 US areas. Assignment of participants to cohorts was predicated upon participant-reported clinical history.

This chain connects TRBV5-4 to TRBJ1-1, with D tentatively TRBD1 (5 bases). The specimen sequenced was PBMCs or T cells enriched from blood (not recorded which). This clonotype originated in a woman in her 40s who had recovered from COVID-19. Written as DNA, the CDR3 is TGTGCCAGCAGCTTGCAGGGCGTGAACACTGAAGCTTTCTTT. Its translation: CASSLQGVNTEAFF. Based on the CDR3 plus reference TRBV5-4 and TRBJ1-1, the full variable domain is ETGVTQSPTHLIKTRGQQVTLRCSSQSGHNTVSWYQQALGQGPQFIFQYYREEENGRGNFPPRFSGLQFPNYSSELNVNALELDDSALYLCASSLQGVNTEAFFGQGTRLTVV.